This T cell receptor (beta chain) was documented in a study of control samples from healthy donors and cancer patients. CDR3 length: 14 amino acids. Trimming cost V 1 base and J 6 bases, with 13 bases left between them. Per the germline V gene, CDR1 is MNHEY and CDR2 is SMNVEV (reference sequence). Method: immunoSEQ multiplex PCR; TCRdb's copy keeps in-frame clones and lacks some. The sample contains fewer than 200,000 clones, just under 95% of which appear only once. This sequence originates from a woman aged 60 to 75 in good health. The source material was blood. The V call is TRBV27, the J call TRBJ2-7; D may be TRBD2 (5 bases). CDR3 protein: CASSLWSGLSEQYF. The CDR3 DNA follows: TGTGCCAGCAGTTTATGGAGCGGACTCAGCGAGCAGTACTTC.